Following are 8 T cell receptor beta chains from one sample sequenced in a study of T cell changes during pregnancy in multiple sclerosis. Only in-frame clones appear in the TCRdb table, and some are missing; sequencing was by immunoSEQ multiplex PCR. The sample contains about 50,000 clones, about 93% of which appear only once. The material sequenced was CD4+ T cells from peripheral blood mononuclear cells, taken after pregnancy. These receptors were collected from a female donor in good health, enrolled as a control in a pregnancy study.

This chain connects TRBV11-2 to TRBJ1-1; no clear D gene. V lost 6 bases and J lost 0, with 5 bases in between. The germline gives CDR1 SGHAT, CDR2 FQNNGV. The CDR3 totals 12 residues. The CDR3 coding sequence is TGTGCCAGCAGGGCTTTGAACACTGAAGCTTTCTTT. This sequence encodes CASRALNTEAFF.

CDR3 protein: CASRSGDYQPQHF. In nucleotides, the CDR3 is TGTGCCAGCAGATCCGGGGATTATCAGCCCCAGCATTTT. The chain joins TRBV25-1 to TRBJ1-5; D ambiguous. CDR1 and CDR2 (germline): MGHDK, SYGVNS. V lost 6 bases, J lost 5 bases, and 11 bases lay in between. The CDR3 covers 13 residues.

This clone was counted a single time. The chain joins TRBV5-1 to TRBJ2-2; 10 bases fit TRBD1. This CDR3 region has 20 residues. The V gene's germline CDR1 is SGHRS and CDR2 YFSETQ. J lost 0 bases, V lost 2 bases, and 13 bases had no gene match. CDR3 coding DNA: TGCGCCAGCAGCTTTGCTCTTACTAGGACAGGGGGGACGAACACCGGGGAGCTGTTTTTT. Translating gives CASSFALTRTGGTNTGELFF.

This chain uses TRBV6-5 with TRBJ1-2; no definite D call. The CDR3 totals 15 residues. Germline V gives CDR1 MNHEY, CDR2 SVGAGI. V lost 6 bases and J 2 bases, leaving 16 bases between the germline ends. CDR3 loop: CASRLRLGGNYGYTF. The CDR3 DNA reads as TGTGCCAGCAGGCTCCGCCTCGGCGGGAACTATGGCTACACCTTC.

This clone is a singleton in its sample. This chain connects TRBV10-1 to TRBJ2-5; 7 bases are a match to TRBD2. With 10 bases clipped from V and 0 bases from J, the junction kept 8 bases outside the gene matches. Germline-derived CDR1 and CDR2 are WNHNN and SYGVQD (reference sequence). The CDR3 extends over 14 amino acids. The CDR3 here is CATGRRDHQETQYF. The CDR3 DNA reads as TGCGCCACCGGGAGGCGGGACCACCAAGAGACCCAGTACTTC.

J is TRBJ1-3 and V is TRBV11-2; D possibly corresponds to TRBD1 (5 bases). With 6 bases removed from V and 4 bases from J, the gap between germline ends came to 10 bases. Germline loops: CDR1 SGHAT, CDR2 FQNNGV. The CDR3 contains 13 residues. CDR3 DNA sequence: TGTGCCAGCAGAGACTCAGGGGGAAACACCATATATTTT. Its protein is CASRDSGGNTIYF.

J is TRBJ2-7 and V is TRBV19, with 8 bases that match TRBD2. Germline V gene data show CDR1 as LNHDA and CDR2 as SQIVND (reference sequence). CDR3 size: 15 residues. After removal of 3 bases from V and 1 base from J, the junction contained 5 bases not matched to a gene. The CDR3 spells CASSIGGALSYEQYF. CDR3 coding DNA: TGTGCCAGTAGTATCGGGGGGGCGCTGTCCTACGAGCAGTACTTC.

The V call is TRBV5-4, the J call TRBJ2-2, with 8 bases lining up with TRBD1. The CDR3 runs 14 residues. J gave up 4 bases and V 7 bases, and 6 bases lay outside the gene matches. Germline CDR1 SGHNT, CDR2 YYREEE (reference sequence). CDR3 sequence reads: CASREDRGTGELFF. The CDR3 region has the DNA TGTGCCAGCCGGGAAGACAGGGGCACCGGGGAGCTGTTTTTT. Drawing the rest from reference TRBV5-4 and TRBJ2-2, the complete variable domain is ETGVTQSPTHLIKTRGQQVTLRCSSQSGHNTVSWYQQALGQGPQFIFQYYREEENGRGNFPPRFSGLQFPNYSSELNVNALELDDSALYLCASREDRGTGELFFGEGSRLTVL.